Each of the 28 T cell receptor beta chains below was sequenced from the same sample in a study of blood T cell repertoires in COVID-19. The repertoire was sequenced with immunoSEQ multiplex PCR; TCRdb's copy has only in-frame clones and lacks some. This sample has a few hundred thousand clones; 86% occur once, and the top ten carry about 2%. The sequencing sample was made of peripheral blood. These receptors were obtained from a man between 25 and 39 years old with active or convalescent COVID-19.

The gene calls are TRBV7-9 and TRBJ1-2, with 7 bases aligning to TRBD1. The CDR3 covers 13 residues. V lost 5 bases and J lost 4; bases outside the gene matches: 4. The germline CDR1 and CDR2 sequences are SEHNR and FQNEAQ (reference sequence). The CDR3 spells CASSLDRVYGYTF. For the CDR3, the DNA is TGTGCCAGCAGCCTAGACAGGGTCTATGGCTACACCTTC.

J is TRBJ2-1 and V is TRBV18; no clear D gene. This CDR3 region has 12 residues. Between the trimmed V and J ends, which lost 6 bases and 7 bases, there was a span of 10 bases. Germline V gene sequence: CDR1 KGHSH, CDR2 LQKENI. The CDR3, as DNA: TGTGCCAGCTCGGCCAACGGGAATGAGCAGTTCTTC. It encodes CASSANGNEQFF.

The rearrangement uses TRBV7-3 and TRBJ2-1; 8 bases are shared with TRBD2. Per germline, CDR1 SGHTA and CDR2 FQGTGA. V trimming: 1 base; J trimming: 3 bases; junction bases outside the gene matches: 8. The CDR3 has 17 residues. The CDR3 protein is CASSLSGGPTGYNEQFF. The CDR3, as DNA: TGTGCCAGCAGCTTAAGCGGGGGGCCCACCGGCTACAATGAGCAGTTCTTC.

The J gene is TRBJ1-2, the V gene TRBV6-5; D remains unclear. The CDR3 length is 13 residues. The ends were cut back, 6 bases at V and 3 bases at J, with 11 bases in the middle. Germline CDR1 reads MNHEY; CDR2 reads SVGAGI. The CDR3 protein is CASRKMQDYGYTF. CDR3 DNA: TGTGCCAGCAGGAAGATGCAGGACTATGGCTACACCTTC.

The CDR3 coding sequence is TGCGCCAGCAGTGAACAGGTGAACACTGAAGCTTTCTTT. This codes for CASSEQVNTEAFF. This chain links TRBV5-1 with TRBJ1-1, with D perhaps matching TRBD1 (5 bases). Trimming removed 5 bases from V and 0 bases from J, with 8 bases in between. Germline V lookup: CDR1 SGHRS, CDR2 YFSETQ. The length of the CDR3 is 13 residues.

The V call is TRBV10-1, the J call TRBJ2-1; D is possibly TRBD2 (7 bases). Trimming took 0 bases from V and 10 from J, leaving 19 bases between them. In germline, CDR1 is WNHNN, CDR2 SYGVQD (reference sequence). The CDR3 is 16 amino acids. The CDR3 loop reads CASSESPSGAQGEQFF. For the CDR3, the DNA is TGCGCCAGCAGTGAGTCTCCCAGCGGGGCCCAGGGGGAGCAGTTCTTC.

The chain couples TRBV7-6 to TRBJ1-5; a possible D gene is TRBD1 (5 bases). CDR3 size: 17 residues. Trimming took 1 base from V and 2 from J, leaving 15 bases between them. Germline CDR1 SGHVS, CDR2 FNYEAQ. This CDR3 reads CASSLGSGGGRNQPQHF. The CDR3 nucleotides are TGTGCCAGCAGCTTAGGATCGGGGGGAGGTCGCAATCAGCCCCAGCATTTT. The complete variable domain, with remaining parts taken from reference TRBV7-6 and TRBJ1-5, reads GAGVSQSPRYKVTKRGQDVALRCDPISGHVSLYWYRQALGQGPEFLTYFNYEAQQDKSGLPNDRFSAERPEGSISTLTIQRTEQRDSAMYRCASSLGSGGGRNQPQHFGDGTRLSIL.

Here the CDR3 DNA reads TGCGCCAGCAGCGGTCAATCCGGGACAAAGTACAATGAGCAGTTCTTC. This codes for CASSGQSGTKYNEQFF. The rearrangement links TRBV4-1 to TRBJ2-1, with D maybe TRBD1 (6 bases). CDR1 is MGHRA and CDR2 is YSYEKL in the germline V gene. The CDR3 contains 16 residues. Trimming removed 5 bases from V and 4 bases from J, with 18 bases in between.

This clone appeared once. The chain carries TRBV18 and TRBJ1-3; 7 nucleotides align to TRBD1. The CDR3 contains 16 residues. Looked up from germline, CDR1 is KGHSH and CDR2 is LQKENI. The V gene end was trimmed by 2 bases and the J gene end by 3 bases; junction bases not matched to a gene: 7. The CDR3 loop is CASSPTGDVSGNTIYF. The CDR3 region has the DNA TGTGCCAGCTCACCAACAGGGGACGTGAGTGGAAACACCATATATTTT.

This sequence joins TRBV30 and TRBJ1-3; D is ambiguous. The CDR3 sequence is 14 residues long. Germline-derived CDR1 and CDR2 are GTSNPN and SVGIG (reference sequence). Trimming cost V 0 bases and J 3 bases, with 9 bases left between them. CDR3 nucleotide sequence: TGTGCCTGGAGTGTAGGAGTCTTTGGAAACACCATATATTTT. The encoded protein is CAWSVGVFGNTIYF.

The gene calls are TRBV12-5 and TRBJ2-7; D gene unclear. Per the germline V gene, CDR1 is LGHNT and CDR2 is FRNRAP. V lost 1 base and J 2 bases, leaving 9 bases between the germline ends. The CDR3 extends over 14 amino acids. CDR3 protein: CASGLADKTYEQYF. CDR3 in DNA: TGTGCTAGTGGTTTGGCCGACAAGACCTACGAGCAGTACTTC.

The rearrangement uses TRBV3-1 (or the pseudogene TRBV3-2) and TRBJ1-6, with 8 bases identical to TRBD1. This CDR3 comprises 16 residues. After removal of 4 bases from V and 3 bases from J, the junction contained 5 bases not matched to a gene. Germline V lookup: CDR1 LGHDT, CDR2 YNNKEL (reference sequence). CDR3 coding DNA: TGTGCCAGCAGCCGCTCCGACAGGGGCTATAATTCACCCCTCCACTTT. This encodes CASSRSDRGYNSPLHF.

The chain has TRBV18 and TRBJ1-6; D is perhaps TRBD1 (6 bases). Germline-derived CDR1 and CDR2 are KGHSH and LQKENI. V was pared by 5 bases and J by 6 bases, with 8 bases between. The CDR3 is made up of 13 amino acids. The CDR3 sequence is CASSGDTNSPLHF. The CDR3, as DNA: TGTGCCAGCTCAGGGGACACTAATTCACCCCTCCACTTT.

CDR3 in amino acids: CASSQPGDKNIQYF. The CDR3 DNA reads TGTGCCAGCAGTCAGCCGGGGGACAAAAACATTCAGTACTTC. The chain has TRBV6-5 and TRBJ2-4, with D tentatively TRBD2 (6 bases). V was pared by 5 bases and J by 3 bases, with 11 bases between. Looked up from germline, CDR1 is MNHEY and CDR2 is SVGAGI. The CDR3 contains 14 residues.

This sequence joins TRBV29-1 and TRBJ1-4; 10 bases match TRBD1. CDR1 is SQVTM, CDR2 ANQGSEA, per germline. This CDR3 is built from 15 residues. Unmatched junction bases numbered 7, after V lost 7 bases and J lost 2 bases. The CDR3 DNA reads TGCAGCGCCATGCGGACAGGGGGGACTAATGAAAAACTGTTTTTT. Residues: CSAMRTGGTNEKLFF.

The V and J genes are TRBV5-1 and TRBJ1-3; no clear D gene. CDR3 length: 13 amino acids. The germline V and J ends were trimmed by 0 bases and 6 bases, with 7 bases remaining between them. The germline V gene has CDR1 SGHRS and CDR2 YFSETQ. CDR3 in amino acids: CASSLVGANTIYF. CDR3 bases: TGCGCCAGCAGCTTGGTTGGAGCAAACACCATATATTTT.

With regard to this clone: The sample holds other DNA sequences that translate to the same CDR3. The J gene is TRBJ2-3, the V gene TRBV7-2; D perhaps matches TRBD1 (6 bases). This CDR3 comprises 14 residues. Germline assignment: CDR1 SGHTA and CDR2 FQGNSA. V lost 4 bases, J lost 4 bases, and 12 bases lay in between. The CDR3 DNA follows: TGTGCCAGCAGCTGGGGGCTTGCTGCAGATACGCAGTATTTT. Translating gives CASSWGLAADTQYF.

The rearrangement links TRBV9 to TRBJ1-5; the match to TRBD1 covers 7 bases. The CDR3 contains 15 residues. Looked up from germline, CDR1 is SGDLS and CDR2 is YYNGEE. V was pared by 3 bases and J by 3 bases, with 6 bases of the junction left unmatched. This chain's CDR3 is CASSEGTATNQPQHF. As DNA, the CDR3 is TGTGCCAGCAGCGAAGGGACAGCGACCAATCAGCCCCAGCATTTT.

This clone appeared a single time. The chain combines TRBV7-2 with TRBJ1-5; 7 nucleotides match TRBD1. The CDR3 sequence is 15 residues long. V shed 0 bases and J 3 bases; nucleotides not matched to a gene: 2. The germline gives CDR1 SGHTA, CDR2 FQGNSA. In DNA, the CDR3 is TGTGCCAGCAGCTTAGCGGGACAGATCAATCAGCCCCAGCATTTT. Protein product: CASSLAGQINQPQHF.

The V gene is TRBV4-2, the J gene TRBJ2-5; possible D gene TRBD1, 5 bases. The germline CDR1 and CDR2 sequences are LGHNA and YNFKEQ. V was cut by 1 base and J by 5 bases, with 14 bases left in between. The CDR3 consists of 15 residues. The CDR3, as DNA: TGTGCCAGCAGCCAAGTTCAGGGTAGCATCGAGACCCAGTACTTC. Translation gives CASSQVQGSIETQYF.

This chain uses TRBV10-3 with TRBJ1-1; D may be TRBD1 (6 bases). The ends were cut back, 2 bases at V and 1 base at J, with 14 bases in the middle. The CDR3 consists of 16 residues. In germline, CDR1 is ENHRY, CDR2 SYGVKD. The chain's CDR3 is CAISEPGVFSNTEAFF. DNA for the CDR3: TGTGCCATCAGTGAGCCAGGGGTTTTTTCGAACACTGAAGCTTTCTTT.

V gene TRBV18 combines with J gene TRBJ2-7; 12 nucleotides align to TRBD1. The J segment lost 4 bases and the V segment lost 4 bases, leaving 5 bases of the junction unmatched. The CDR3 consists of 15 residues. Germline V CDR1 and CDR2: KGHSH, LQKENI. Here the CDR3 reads CASSRQGQGAYEQYF. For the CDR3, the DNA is TGTGCCAGCTCACGCCAGGGACAGGGGGCGTACGAGCAGTACTTC.

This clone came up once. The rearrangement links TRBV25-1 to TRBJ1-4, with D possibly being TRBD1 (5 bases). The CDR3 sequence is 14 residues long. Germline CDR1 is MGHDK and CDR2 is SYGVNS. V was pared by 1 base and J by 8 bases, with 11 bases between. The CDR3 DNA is TGTGCCAGCAGTGAATGGGGGAGGGAGGAAAAACTGTTTTTT. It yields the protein CASSEWGREEKLFF.

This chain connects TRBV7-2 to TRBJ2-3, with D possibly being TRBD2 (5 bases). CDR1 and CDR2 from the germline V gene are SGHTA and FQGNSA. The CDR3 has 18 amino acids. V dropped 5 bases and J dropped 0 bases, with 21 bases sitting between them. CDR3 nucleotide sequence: TGTGCCAGCAGCCCAACGGGTGGCGGGTACTCTAGCACAGATACGCAGTATTTT. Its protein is CASSPTGGGYSSTDTQYF.

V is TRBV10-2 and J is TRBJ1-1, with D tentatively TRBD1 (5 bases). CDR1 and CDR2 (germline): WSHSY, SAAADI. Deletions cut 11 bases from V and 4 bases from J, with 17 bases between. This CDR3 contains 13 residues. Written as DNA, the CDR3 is TGCGCCGCCAACGTGGGGCAGGGCACTGAAGCTTTCTTT. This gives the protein CAANVGQGTEAFF.

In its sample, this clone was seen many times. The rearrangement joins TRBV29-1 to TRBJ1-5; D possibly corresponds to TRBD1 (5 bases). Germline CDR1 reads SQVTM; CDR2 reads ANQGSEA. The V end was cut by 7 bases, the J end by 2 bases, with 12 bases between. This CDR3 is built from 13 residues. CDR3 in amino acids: CSAGGFGNQPQHF. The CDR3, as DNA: TGCAGCGCCGGGGGATTCGGCAATCAGCCCCAGCATTTT.

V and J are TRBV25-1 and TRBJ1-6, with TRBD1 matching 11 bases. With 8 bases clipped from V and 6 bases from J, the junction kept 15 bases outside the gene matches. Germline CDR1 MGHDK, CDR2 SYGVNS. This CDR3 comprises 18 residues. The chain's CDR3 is CASRQTTGQGVFNSPLHF. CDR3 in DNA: TGTGCCAGCCGCCAGACTACGGGACAGGGGGTTTTTAATTCACCCCTCCACTTT. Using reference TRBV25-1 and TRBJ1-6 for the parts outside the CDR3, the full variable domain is EADIYQTPRYLVIGTGKKITLECSQTMGHDKMYWYQQDPGMELHLIHYSYGVNSTEKGDLSSESTVSRIRTEHFPLTLESARPSHTSQYLCASRQTTGQGVFNSPLHFGNGTRLTVT.

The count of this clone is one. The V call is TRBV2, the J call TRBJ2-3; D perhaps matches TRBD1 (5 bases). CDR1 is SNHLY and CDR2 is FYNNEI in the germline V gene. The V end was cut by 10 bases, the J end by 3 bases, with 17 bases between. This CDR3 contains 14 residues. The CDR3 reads CATTVAPATDTQYF. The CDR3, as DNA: TGTGCCACGACAGTGGCCCCAGCAACAGATACGCAGTATTTT.